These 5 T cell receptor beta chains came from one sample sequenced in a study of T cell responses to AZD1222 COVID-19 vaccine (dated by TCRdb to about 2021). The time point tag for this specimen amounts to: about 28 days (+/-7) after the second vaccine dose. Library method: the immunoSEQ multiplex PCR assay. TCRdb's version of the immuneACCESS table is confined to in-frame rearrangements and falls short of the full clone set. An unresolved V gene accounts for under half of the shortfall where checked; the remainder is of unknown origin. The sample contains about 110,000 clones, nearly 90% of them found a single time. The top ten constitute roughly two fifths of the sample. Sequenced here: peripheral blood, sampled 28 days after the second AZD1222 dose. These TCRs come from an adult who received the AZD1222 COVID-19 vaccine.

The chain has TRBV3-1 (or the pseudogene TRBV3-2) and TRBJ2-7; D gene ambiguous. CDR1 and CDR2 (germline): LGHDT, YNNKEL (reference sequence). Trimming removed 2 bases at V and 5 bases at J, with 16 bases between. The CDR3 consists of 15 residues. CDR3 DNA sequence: TGTGCCAGCAGCCAACCGCACGGTGGCGCCGACGAGCAGTACTTC. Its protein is CASSQPHGGADEQYF.

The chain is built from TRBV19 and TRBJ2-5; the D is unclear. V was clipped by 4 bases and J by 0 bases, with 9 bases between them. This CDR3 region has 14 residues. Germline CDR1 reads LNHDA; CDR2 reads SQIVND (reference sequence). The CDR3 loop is CASSTPENQETQYF. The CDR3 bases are TGTGCCAGTAGTACCCCCGAAAACCAAGAGACCCAGTACTTC.

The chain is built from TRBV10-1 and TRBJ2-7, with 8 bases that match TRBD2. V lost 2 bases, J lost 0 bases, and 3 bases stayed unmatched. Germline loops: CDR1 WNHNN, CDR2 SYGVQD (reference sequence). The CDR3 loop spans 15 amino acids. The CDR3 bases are TGCGCCAGCAGTGAGACTAGCGGAAGCTCCTACGAGCAGTACTTC. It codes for CASSETSGSSYEQYF.

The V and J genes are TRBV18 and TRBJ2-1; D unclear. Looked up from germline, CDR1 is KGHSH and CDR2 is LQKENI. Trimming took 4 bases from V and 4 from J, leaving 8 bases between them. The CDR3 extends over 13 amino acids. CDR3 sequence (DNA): TGTGCCAGCTCACACAATGATTACAATGAGCAGTTCTTC. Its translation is CASSHNDYNEQFF.

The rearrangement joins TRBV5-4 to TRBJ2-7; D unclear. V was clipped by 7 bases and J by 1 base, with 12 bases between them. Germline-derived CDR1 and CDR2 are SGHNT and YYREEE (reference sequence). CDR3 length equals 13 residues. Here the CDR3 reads CASRLWGSYEQYF. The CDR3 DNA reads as TGTGCCAGCCGTTTGTGGGGTTCCTACGAGCAGTACTTC.